The clone carrying this T cell receptor beta chain was picked up one time. Its specificity is not known. Germline loops: CDR1 ENHRY, CDR2 SYGVKD. Trimming took 3 bases from V and 0 from J; bases not matched to a gene: 9. The CDR3 contains 18 residues. This entry is derived from a study of cytomegalovirus exposure and HLA in healthy donors. The study, taken as a whole, reports: Researchers reportedly found TCR beta sequences accurately predicted most subjects' HLA-A and HLA-B alleles.

A multiplex PCR was run with 60 Vbeta primers and 13 Jbeta primers. Profiled with immunoSEQ multiplex PCR; TCRdb holds only in-frame clones, not every one. Counted here are 120,000 or so clones, roughly 77% occurring once; the ten biggest clones make up about 5%. The sequenced material came from PBMCs. The V and J genes are TRBV10-3 and TRBJ2-3; the match to TRBD2 covers 10 bases. The TCR was taken from a man aged 50 or older in good health and CMV-seropositive. In nucleotides, the CDR3 is TGTGCCATCAGTGACACGGGGACTAGCGCCTCTAGCACAGATACGCAGTATTTT. Translating gives CAISDTGTSASSTDTQYF.